Described below is a single T cell receptor beta chain sequence and its context. This clone's antigen is unknown. Qualities for individual bases were not recorded, and no much larger clone is one base off. The sample originates from a study of T cells in Graves' hyperthyroidism and ophthalmopathy (dated by TCRdb to the late 2010s). With respect to the entire study: Peripheral blood samples were taken at the time of initial diagnosis, prior to any treatment. To identify TCR V-J signatures that set the groups apart, the researchers used a discovery cohort of about a hundred patients, made up of roughly 40 with Graves' ophthalmopathy and 55 to 65 with stable Graves' hyperthyroidism. An independent validation cohort of 18 to 20 hyperthyroidism patients and about 16 patients who later progressed to ophthalmopathy tested prospective prediction of ophthalmopathy. The 100 discovery patients were divided at random into training and test sets in a 7:3 ratio. In about six Graves' hyperthyroidism patients, the study also compared T-cell repertoires from thyroid tissue with T-cell repertoires from blood. After blood sampling, hyperthyroidism patients were treated with methimazole at a starting dose of 30 mg daily, and ophthalmopathy patients were treated with high-dose intravenous methylprednisolone. The paper describes TCR Vbeta CDR3 sequencing of more than 120 peripheral blood samples, made up of under 50 ophthalmopathy patients, approximately 76 hyperthyroidism patients and approximately 17 progressor patients. The investigation overall reported the following: A 13 V-J signature model separated ophthalmopathy from stable hyperthyroidism, with 87.88% sensitivity and 81.08% specificity in cross-validation and 80%/75% in testing. Most expanded thyroid clonotypes (frequency above 0.001) were also detected in blood, suggesting blood repertoires may reflect thyroid immune responses. No statistical method was used to set the sample size in advance, and investigators knew the group allocation. During validation, the model predicted progression to ophthalmopathy a median of approximately 6.5 months ahead of onset, with more than 55% sensitivity and 72.22% specificity.

A patient counted as having stable Graves' hyperthyroidism if no progression to ophthalmopathy occurred over 18 months of follow-up. Hyperthyroidism patients were newly diagnosed, with disease duration under 2 months, and aged 18 to 65 years. The study excluded patients with uncontrolled infections, other autoimmune diseases, pregnancy or lactation. Diagnoses were established on the basis of clinical symptoms, serum thyroxine and TRAb, thyroid ultrasound, and orbital computed tomography. PBMCs were separated from 10 ml of fresh peripheral blood using Ficoll-Paque density gradient centrifugation. Trizol reagent was used to extract total RNA, and RNA quality was then checked on an Agilent 2100 Bioanalyzer. The TCR beta CDR3 regions were amplified from RNA transcripts. The TCR CDR3 was subjected to a first round of RT-PCR using the HTBI primer set and the Qiagen OneStep RT-PCR kit. The libraries were constructed in a second round of multiplex PCR and then size-selected and purified. Paired-end sequencing of the libraries was performed with 100 bp reads on an Illumina HiSeq2000. The original pipeline was this. SOAPnuke was used to process the raw data, throwing out any read that contained adapters or uncalled bases, had a mean Phred below 15, or lacked an exact constant-primer or identifier match. COPE v1.2.5 was used to merge high-quality paired reads, and clonotypes were defined as unique nucleotide sequences. Clonotypes were aligned to IMGT TRBV, TRBD and TRBJ reference segments using MiTCR v1.1. Analysis was restricted to V-J combinations with a frequency above 0.0001, which covered 99% to 99.2% of repertoires. A TCS score was defined as the ratio between F50 (clonal expansion) and ExV (chaos), using BLOSUM62-based TCRdist between CDR3 peptides within each V-J. Welch's t-statistics and random forest reduced 500 to 550 V-J features to roughly 13, which were used in a naive Bayes classifier (R e1071). TCRdb passed the public sequencing reads through fastp at Q25 and MiXCR, retaining productive beta sequences. Each CDR3 protein appears once, grouped with its most common genes and DNA. TCRdb's processing, not the authors' own work, is the source of the V and J calls. The sample profile shows about 360,000 distinct CDR3 sequences; over 10% of them were found once. The ten top clones hold around 9.2% of the sample.

For CDR1 and CDR2, the germline V gene (reference sequence) lists LNHDA and SQIVND. The CDR3 holds 17 amino acids from the cysteine to the phenylalanine. Here the CDR3 DNA is all that survives: 51 bases in frame from base 1. Trimming accounts for 7 bases at V and 7 bases at J, while the number of junction bases matched to no gene is 19. Input material: blood. Recombination joined TRBV19 with TRBJ1-2, and 9 bases in between align with TRBD1. The sequence came from a woman aged 18-30 years with Graves' hyperthyroidism. The CDR3 loop reads CASINTGTGISFGGYTF. The DNA reads TGTGCCAGTATCAATACCGGGACAGGGATTTCATTTGGTGGCTACACCTTC.